Below, 8 T cell receptor beta chains from the same sample are listed, as sequenced in a study of control samples from healthy donors and cancer patients. Sequenced by immunoSEQ multiplex PCR; TCRdb stores in-frame clones only, minus some. The table lists roughly 100,000 clones, 88% of them singletons. Input material: blood. These receptors originate from a man aged 30 to 39 in good health.

The rearrangement links TRBV29-1 to TRBJ2-2; D is possibly TRBD2 (5 bases). CDR1 is SQVTM and CDR2 is ANQGSEA in the germline V gene. CDR3 length: 14 residues. With 2 bases removed from V and 0 bases from J, the gap between germline ends came to 7 bases. The CDR3 loop is CSVELGANTGELFF. The CDR3 nucleotides read TGCAGCGTTGAACTGGGAGCGAACACCGGGGAGCTGTTTTTT.

CDR3 in DNA: TGTGCCTGGAAGCTAGCGGTCACAGATACGCAGTATTTT. This encodes CAWKLAVTDTQYF. The chain uses TRBV30 and TRBJ2-3, with 7 bases matching TRBD2. Trimming at V came to 4 bases and at J to 2 bases, leaving 3 bases not matched to a gene. CDR3 length: 13 residues. Looked up from germline, CDR1 is GTSNPN and CDR2 is SVGIG (reference sequence).

The sample holds one count of this clone. This chain connects TRBV27 to TRBJ1-2; 11 bases map to TRBD1. J was trimmed by 4 bases and V by 5 bases; bases with no gene match: 6. The CDR3 loop spans 15 amino acids. The germline V gene has CDR1 MNHEY and CDR2 SMNVEV (reference sequence). CDR3 in amino acids: CASSPRTGGSYGYTF. CDR3 nucleotide sequence: TGTGCCAGCAGTCCCCGGACAGGGGGCAGCTATGGCTACACCTTC.

The chain couples TRBV20-1 to TRBJ2-7; maybe TRBD1 (5 bases). V lost 3 bases to trimming and J lost 3 bases, with 9 bases between them. The CDR3 consists of 12 residues. Germline CDR1 DFQATT, CDR2 SNEGSKA (reference sequence). CDR3: CSASLQGYEQYF. CDR3 DNA: TGCAGTGCTAGTCTTCAGGGCTACGAGCAGTACTTC.

CDR3 nucleotide sequence: TGTGCCATCAGTGAGTCCGAAGTATGGGGCAGGGTGGACGAGCAGTACTTC. This codes for CAISESEVWGRVDEQYF. V and J are TRBV10-3 and TRBJ2-7, with D maybe TRBD1 (5 bases). V was clipped by 0 bases and J by 5 bases, with 20 bases between them. The CDR3 consists of 17 residues. The germline CDR1 and CDR2 sequences are ENHRY and SYGVKD.

The V call is TRBV6-4, the J call TRBJ2-3; 12 bases align to TRBD2. With V trimmed by 5 bases and J by 0 bases, 6 bases remained unmatched. Germline V gives CDR1 MRHNA, CDR2 SNTAGT. This CDR3 contains 17 residues. The CDR3 loop reads CASSPGLAGPSTDTQYF. CDR3 nucleotides: TGTGCCAGCAGTCCGGGACTAGCGGGTCCTAGCACAGATACGCAGTATTTT.

This chain links TRBV30 with TRBJ2-2; D uncertain. Germline V lookup: CDR1 GTSNPN, CDR2 SVGIG (reference sequence). V was clipped by 2 bases and J by 3 bases, with 10 bases between them. This CDR3 contains 14 residues. In nucleotides, the CDR3 is TGTGCCTGGAGTATGAGACAAGACACCGGGGAGCTGTTTTTT. Translated, it gives CAWSMRQDTGELFF.

The rearrangement links TRBV30 to TRBJ2-2; D is ambiguous. V was cut by 2 bases and J by 6 bases, with 19 bases left in between. The CDR3 is 16 residues long. Germline CDR1 GTSNPN, CDR2 SVGIG (reference sequence). CDR3 DNA: TGTGCCTGGAGTTTCCAAGTCTTCCATATACCCGGGGAGCTGTTTTTT. Translated: CAWSFQVFHIPGELFF.